A single sample gave rise to the 29 T cell receptor beta chains below, sequenced in a study of T-cell reconstitution after alpha-beta-depleted transplantation in children. For TCRbeta, the library was prepared with unique molecular identifiers. One entry per CDR3 protein results from TCRdb running MiXCR on the PCR reads. The sample yields 450,000 to 600,000 distinct CDR3 sequences, about 10% seen once. Sequenced here: PBMCs, sampled before TCRalphabeta/CD19-depleted stem cell transplant. Receptor source: a child aged 2-15 years with inherited bone marrow failure, due to receive a stem cell transplant.

This clonotype came up a few times. V usage is TRBV4-1 and J usage is TRBJ2-1, with 7 bases aligning to TRBD2. Losses at the gene ends were 4 bases for V and 4 bases for J; bases not matched to a gene: 7. CDR3 length: 15 residues. Germline values: CDR1 MGHRA, CDR2 YSYEKL. The CDR3 is CASSRLAVGYNEQFF. The CDR3 bases are TGCGCCAGCAGCCGACTAGCAGTGGGGTACAATGAGCAGTTCTTC.

This clonotype was seen more than once but under ten times. The J gene is TRBJ1-2, the V gene TRBV5-8; 7 nucleotides agree with TRBD1. CDR1 and CDR2 (germline): SGHTS, YDEGEE. The CDR3 is 14 residues long. Germline trimming cut 4 bases from V and 4 bases from J; bases unmatched to any gene: 7. The CDR3 DNA sequence: TGTGCCAGCAGCCGGGACAGCTGGGGCTATGGCTACACCTTC. Its translation is CASSRDSWGYGYTF.

CDR3 amino acids: CSASGILDGYTF. CDR3 nucleotide sequence: TGCAGTGCTAGCGGGATCTTAGATGGCTACACCTTC. The rearrangement joins TRBV20-1 to TRBJ1-2, with unresolved D. Trimming pared 3 bases from V and 6 bases from J, leaving 11 bases between. The length of the CDR3 is 12 residues. In germline, CDR1 is DFQATT, CDR2 SNEGSKA (reference sequence).

J is TRBJ2-2 and V is TRBV12-3 or TRBV12-4; D gene uncertain. The CDR3 runs to 17 residues. V was shortened by 2 bases and J by 4 bases, with 17 bases between the two germline ends. This CDR3 is CASSLFGYSESTGELFF. CDR3 in DNA: TGTGCCAGCAGTTTATTCGGGTACTCCGAGAGCACCGGGGAGCTGTTTTTT.

The chain couples TRBV20-1 to TRBJ1-2; no firm D call. This CDR3 spans 14 amino acids. The germline V and J ends were trimmed by 0 bases and 4 bases, with 12 bases remaining between them. The germline gives CDR1 DFQATT, CDR2 SNEGSKA (reference sequence). The CDR3 here is CSARDHTLTYGYTF. CDR3 nucleotide sequence: TGCAGTGCTAGAGACCACACACTGACCTATGGCTACACCTTC.

Many counts were recorded for this clonotype. The gene calls are TRBV29-1 and TRBJ2-7; 10 nucleotides line up with TRBD2. The germline V gene encodes CDR1 SQVTM and CDR2 ANQGSEA. V shed 4 bases and J 6 bases; nucleotides not matched to a gene: 9. The CDR3 totals 14 residues. CDR3 sequence: CSVVGLAGVSEQYF. CDR3 DNA sequence: TGCAGCGTTGTTGGTCTAGCGGGAGTAAGCGAGCAGTACTTC.

This clonotype has ten or more counts. The junction differs from germline at one of its ends, possibly a read error. V and J are TRBV7-2 and TRBJ2-5; D not certain. CDR1 and CDR2 from the germline V gene are SGHTA and FQGNSA. The CDR3 totals 14 residues. The CDR3 DNA is TGTTCCAGCAGCTCATTAGTATTGCGAGAGACCCAGTACTTC. Its protein is CSSSSLVLRETQYF. Using reference TRBV7-2 and TRBJ2-5 for the parts outside the CDR3, the full variable domain is GAGVSQSPSNKVTEKGKDVELRCDPISGHTALYWYRQSLGQGLEFLIYFQGNSAPDKSGLPSDRFSAERTGGSVSTLTIQRTQQEDSAVYLCSSSSLVLRETQYFGPGTRLLVL.

The chain couples TRBV27 to TRBJ1-2; TRBD1 matches 7 bases. CDR3 length equals 14 residues. V lost 4 bases, J lost 5 bases, and 7 bases stayed unmatched. From germline, CDR1 is MNHEY and CDR2 SMNVEV (reference sequence). The CDR3 coding sequence is TGTGCCAGCAGTTATTCAGGGGGAAGATATGGCTACACCTTC. Protein product: CASSYSGGRYGYTF.

Points on this clonotype: A much larger clone lies one base from this, so it may be a read error. CDR3 nucleotide sequence: TGTGCCAGCAGACGCCTCGTAGCGGGAGGGGCCTACGAGCAGTACTTC. Amino acid sequence: CASRRLVAGGAYEQYF. This chain uses TRBV27 with TRBJ2-7; 11 positions match TRBD2. This CDR3 has 16 amino acids. V was clipped by 6 bases and J by 2 bases; unmatched bases: 9. Germline CDR1 and CDR2: MNHEY and SMNVEV (reference sequence).

Only a few counts were recorded for this clonotype. This chain joins TRBV7-9 and TRBJ1-2, with 9 bases identical to TRBD1. The V gene end was trimmed by 5 bases and the J gene end by 4 bases; junction bases not matched to a gene: 5. The germline V gene encodes CDR1 SEHNR and CDR2 FQNEAQ (reference sequence). The CDR3 covers 14 residues. Here the CDR3 reads CASSPDRGSYGYTF. The DNA of the CDR3 is TGTGCCAGCAGCCCGGACAGGGGCAGCTATGGCTACACCTTC. Together with reference TRBV7-9 and TRBJ1-2, the CDR3 gives the full variable domain: DTGVSQNPRHKITKRGQNVTFRCDPISEHNRLYWYRQTLGQGPEFLTYFQNEAQLEKSRLLSDRFSAERPKGSFSTLEIQRTEQGDSAMYLCASSPDRGSYGYTFGSGTRLTVV.

This clonotype has just a few counts. The rearrangement links TRBV5-1 to TRBJ2-3, with 9 bases aligning to TRBD2. Germline V gene lookup returns CDR1 SGHRS and CDR2 YFSETQ. This CDR3 has 18 residues. V lost 0 bases to trimming and J lost 4 bases; unmatched junction nucleotides: 12. The CDR3: CASSLAAGGPLHADTQYF. In nucleotides, the CDR3 is TGCGCCAGCAGCTTGGCGGCGGGAGGGCCACTGCACGCAGATACGCAGTATTTT.

The sample holds many counts of this clonotype. V and J are TRBV4-3 and TRBJ2-7; D is possibly TRBD1 (5 bases). CDR3 length equals 14 residues. The germline V gene encodes CDR1 LGHNA and CDR2 YSLEER. V was clipped by 0 bases and J by 5 bases, with 11 bases between them. The DNA of the CDR3 is TGCGCCAGCAGCCAAGATCTCTACAGGCACGAGCAGTACTTC. Translating gives CASSQDLYRHEQYF.

This clonotype was found many times. J is TRBJ2-7 and V is TRBV20-1, with TRBD1 identical over 7 bases. CDR1 DFQATT and CDR2 SNEGSKA come from the germline V gene (reference sequence). The CDR3 is 13 residues long. V shed 1 base and J 6 bases; nucleotides not matched to a gene: 6. For the CDR3, the DNA is TGCAGTGCTAGAGTAGAATGGGACAGCGAGCAGTACTTC. Encoded protein: CSARVEWDSEQYF.

The chain is built from TRBV19 and TRBJ2-1; 8 nucleotides line up with TRBD2. The length of the CDR3 is 17 residues. V shed 3 bases and J 1 base; nucleotides not matched to a gene: 8. CDR1 and CDR2 (germline): LNHDA, SQIVND (reference sequence). This CDR3 is CASSIWREALSYNEQFF. As DNA, the CDR3 is TGTGCCAGTAGTATCTGGCGGGAGGCGTTATCCTACAATGAGCAGTTCTTC.

This clonotype was seen at least ten times. The chain employs TRBV4-2 and TRBJ2-1; the D is unclear. V was cut by 0 bases and J by 10 bases, with 19 bases left in between. The CDR3 consists of 16 residues. Per the germline V gene, CDR1 is LGHNA and CDR2 is YNFKEQ. The CDR3 bases are TGTGCCAGCAGCCAAGACCTCCCCACCGCTCATCGGGAGCAGTTCTTC. Protein sequence: CASSQDLPTAHREQFF.

This clonotype has more than one count but fewer than ten. The rearrangement joins TRBV7-9 to TRBJ2-6; D is uncertain. The V end was cut by 4 bases, the J end by 0 bases, with 7 bases between. The CDR3 length is 15 residues. The V gene's germline CDR1 is SEHNR and CDR2 FQNEAQ (reference sequence). The chain's CDR3 is CASSSGPSGANVLTF. CDR3 bases: TGTGCCAGCAGCTCGGGCCCCTCTGGGGCCAACGTCCTGACTTTC.

This clonotype was detected only a few times. V and J are TRBV4-3 and TRBJ2-2; D remains ambiguous. Trimming pared 2 bases from V and 0 bases from J, leaving 16 bases between. The CDR3 is 18 residues long. CDR1 is LGHNA, CDR2 YSLEER, per germline. The CDR3 loop is CASSQWVAGLANTGELFF. The CDR3 DNA reads TGCGCCAGCAGCCAATGGGTAGCTGGCTTAGCGAACACCGGGGAGCTGTTTTTT.

This clonotype was seen repeatedly, ten times or more. The chain carries TRBV9 and TRBJ2-5; D possibly uses TRBD1 or TRBD2 (5 bases each). The ends were cut back, 5 bases at V and 2 bases at J, with 16 bases in the middle. Germline CDR1 SGDLS, CDR2 YYNGEE. The length of the CDR3 is 15 residues. This CDR3 reads CASSDRLWGQETQYF. The CDR3 DNA sequence: TGTGCCAGCAGTGACCGACTCTGGGGGCAAGAGACCCAGTACTTC.

This clonotype was seen ten or more times. The V gene is TRBV5-1, the J gene TRBJ1-2, with unresolved D. The CDR3 loop spans 15 amino acids. Germline values: CDR1 SGHRS, CDR2 YFSETQ. V lost 3 bases and J lost 3, with 15 bases in between. The CDR3: CASSSRVISDYGYTF. The CDR3 DNA is TGCGCCAGCAGCTCTAGAGTCATCTCGGACTATGGCTACACCTTC.

Remarks on this clonotype: This may come from a read error, since a much larger clone is one base off. The J gene is TRBJ1-2, the V gene TRBV13, with a possible D match to TRBD1 (5 bases). The CDR3 consists of 17 residues. Germline V gene lookup returns CDR1 PRHDT and CDR2 FYEKMQ (reference sequence). The CDR3 here is CTSSLTGLSLPLYGYTF. The CDR3 DNA is TGTACCAGCAGCCTCACAGGCCTCAGTTTACCGCTCTATGGCTACACCTTC.

This clonotype was observed at least ten times. V gene TRBV28 combines with J gene TRBJ1-4, with unresolved D. This CDR3 has 15 residues. CDR1 is MDHEN, CDR2 SYDVKM, per germline. Trimming shortened V by 5 bases and J by 6 bases, and 16 bases separated the two germline ends. Written as DNA, the CDR3 is TGTGCCAGCAGTCCGGCCCCCCGAGTATATGAAAAACTGTTTTTT. This codes for CASSPAPRVYEKLFF.

This clonotype has a count of ten or more. CDR3 sequence: CASSLAGGGGEDYGYTF. The CDR3 DNA follows: TGCGCCAGCAGCTTGGCCGGCGGAGGGGGCGAGGACTATGGCTACACCTTC. This rearrangement joins TRBV5-1 to TRBJ1-2, with 7 bases aligning to TRBD1. The germline CDR1 and CDR2 sequences are SGHRS and YFSETQ. J was trimmed by 3 bases and V by 0 bases; bases with no gene match: 11. This CDR3 region has 17 residues.

This clonotype was recorded many times. The chain couples TRBV7-2 to TRBJ2-1, with TRBD1 matching over 7 bases. Germline V gene sequence: CDR1 SGHTA, CDR2 FQGNSA. The CDR3 has 14 residues. Unmatched junction bases numbered 6, after V lost 5 bases and J lost 5 bases. The CDR3 DNA reads as TGTGCCAGCAGCCCCTCGACAGGGAACAATGAGCAGTTCTTC. It codes for CASSPSTGNNEQFF.

This clonotype was detected a few times. J is TRBJ2-7 and V is TRBV20-1, with 8 bases that match TRBD2. Germline CDR1 is DFQATT and CDR2 is SNEGSKA (reference sequence). The CDR3 consists of 14 residues. With V trimmed by 2 bases and J by 1 base, 4 bases remained unmatched. CDR3 bases: TGCAGTGCTAGATGGGCGGGAGGATCCTACGAGCAGTACTTC. This sequence encodes CSARWAGGSYEQYF.

This chain's CDR3 is CASSQRAGGPPYNEQFF. As DNA, the CDR3 is TGTGCCAGCAGCCAACGAGCGGGAGGGCCCCCGTACAATGAGCAGTTCTTC. The chain has TRBV4-2 and TRBJ2-1; TRBD2 matches 10 bases. CDR3 length equals 17 residues. Germline lookup yields CDR1 LGHNA and CDR2 YNFKEQ. J lost 4 bases, V lost 2 bases, and 8 bases had no gene match.

In its sample, this clonotype was seen a few times. V and J are TRBV11-2 and TRBJ1-5; 7 positions match TRBD1. The CDR3 spans 15 residues. V trimming: 1 base; J trimming: 4 bases; junction bases outside the gene matches: 4. CDR1 and CDR2 (germline): SGHAT, FQNNGV. Written as DNA, the CDR3 is TGTGCCAGCAGCTTAGGAATGACAGGGAATCAGCCCCAGCATTTT. Protein product: CASSLGMTGNQPQHF.

A note on this clonotype: At one boundary the junction diverges from the germline segment, which might be a read error. The gene calls are TRBV18 and TRBJ2-5; D is unresolved. CDR1 and CDR2 from the germline V gene are KGHSH and LQKENI. This CDR3 has 14 amino acids. This CDR3 reads CASSQRRRGETQYF. Written as DNA, the CDR3 is TGTGCCAGCTCTCAGCGACGTCGAGGAGAGACCCAGTATTTC.

This clonotype was seen at least ten times. The chain carries TRBV5-1 and TRBJ2-7, with 8 bases matching TRBD1. CDR1 is SGHRS and CDR2 is YFSETQ in the germline V gene. V shed 4 bases and J 3 bases; nucleotides not matched to a gene: 9. The CDR3 runs to 15 residues. CDR3 bases: TGCGCCAGCAGCGCCGGAGGACAGGGCAACTACGAGCAGTACTTC. It encodes CASSAGGQGNYEQYF.

This clonotype was seen ten or more times. The rearrangement links TRBV4-1 to TRBJ2-1, with TRBD2 identical over 7 bases. The CDR3 is 16 residues long. After removal of 3 bases from V and 0 bases from J, the junction contained 5 bases not matched to a gene. CDR1 and CDR2 from the germline V gene are MGHRA and YSYEKL. The CDR3 loop is CASSQTAGLSYNEQFF. The CDR3 nucleotides are TGCGCCAGCAGCCAGACAGCGGGGCTCTCCTACAATGAGCAGTTCTTC.